The T cell receptor (beta chain) under discussion was sequenced for a study of T cell responses to AZD1222 COVID-19 vaccine. The overall study: Recipients boosted at about 4 weeks or about 12 weeks are pooled. Study-wide points: Reportedly, nearly half of unique spike TCRs recognized epitopes outside B.1.351/B.1.1.7 mutations. Among vaccine-associated CD4 TCRs, coverage spanned spike, with dominance at 160-218 and 743-854.

Comment on this clone: What it recognizes is unknown.

The assay was immunoSEQ multiplex PCR, and TCRdb's table has in-frame clones only and misses some. Here the sample spans more than 70,000 clones, approximately 88% being singletons. Germline loops: CDR1 SEHNR, CDR2 FQNEAQ (reference sequence). Trimming took 6 bases from V and 4 from J, leaving 19 bases between them. The CDR3 covers 15 residues. The sample in question was peripheral blood, obtained on day 0 of AZD1222 vaccination. V usage is TRBV7-9 and J usage is TRBJ2-7, with a weak D call TRBD2 (5 bases). This TCR was sampled from an adult in good health. The CDR3, as DNA: TGTGCCAGCAGATCAGGCGGGCGCGAGGGATACGAGCAGTACTTC. This sequence encodes CASRSGGREGYEQYF.